This T cell receptor (beta chain) was sequenced during a study of blood T cell repertoires in COVID-19. Turning to the study itself: Some COVID-19 samples were acute and others convalescent; all came from the United States, Italy and Spain. In each case, the material was cDNA or gDNA derived from T cells, B-cell-depleted T cells, or PBMCs.

Trimming left V 5 bases short and J 4 bases short, with 17 bases between. This CDR3 has 16 amino acids. The germline V gene encodes CDR1 MNHEY and CDR2 SMNVEV (reference sequence). Authors' analysis steps: Quantification of nucleated cells was approximated via reference gene primer amplification. TCRdb keeps only in-frame clones here, not all; method: immunoSEQ multiplex PCR. Clone size and V and J calls were adopted from that table, with D and trimming inferred from the DNA. The profile shows over 25,000 clones, approximately 84% of them singletons. This chain joins TRBV27 and TRBJ2-2; a weak D match, TRBD1 (6 bases). This TCR derives from a man older than 75 with active COVID-19. The specimen was peripheral blood. CDR3 in DNA: TGTGCCAGCAGTCCCCGGACAGCCTGGGGCACCGGGGAGCTGTTTTTT. Translated: CASSPRTAWGTGELFF.